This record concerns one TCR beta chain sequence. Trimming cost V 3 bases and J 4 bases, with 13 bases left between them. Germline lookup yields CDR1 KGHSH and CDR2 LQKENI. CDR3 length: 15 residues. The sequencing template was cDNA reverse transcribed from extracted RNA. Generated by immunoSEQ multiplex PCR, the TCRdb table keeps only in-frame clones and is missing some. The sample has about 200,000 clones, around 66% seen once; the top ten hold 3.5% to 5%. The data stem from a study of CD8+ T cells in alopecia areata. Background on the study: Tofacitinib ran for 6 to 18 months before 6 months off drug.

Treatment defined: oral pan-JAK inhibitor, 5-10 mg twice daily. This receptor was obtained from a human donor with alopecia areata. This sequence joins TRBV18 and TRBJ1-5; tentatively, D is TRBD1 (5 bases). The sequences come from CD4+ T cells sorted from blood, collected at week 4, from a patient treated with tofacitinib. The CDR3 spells CASSPEGNRNQPQHF. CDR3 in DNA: TGTGCCAGCTCACCGGAGGGGAATCGGAATCAGCCCCAGCATTTT.